A single sample is the source of the 14 T cell receptor beta chains below, sequenced in a study of blood T cell repertoires in COVID-19 (dated by TCRdb to about 2020). Libraries were prepared through the immunoSEQ multiplex PCR assay. Drawn from immuneACCESS, this table holds only the in-frame rearrangements with V and J called that TCRdb kept. Clones are partly lost; checked studies trace under half to an unresolved V gene and leave the rest unexplained. This sample holds under 200,000 clones; approximately 90% were observed only once. Roughly 5.3% of the sample is in the top ten clones. Sequencing input: peripheral blood. The receptors were sampled from a man between 18 and 29 years old with COVID-19, enrolled during active disease.

V and J are TRBV12-3 or TRBV12-4 and TRBJ2-3, with D tentatively TRBD2 (6 bases). V lost 1 base to trimming and J lost 10 bases, with 9 bases between them. The CDR3 totals 12 residues. The CDR3 loop is CASSLGLGAQYF. DNA of the CDR3: TGTGCCAGCAGTTTAGGACTAGGGGCGCAGTATTTT.

V is TRBV19 and J is TRBJ1-1; D unresolved. CDR1 and CDR2 from the germline V gene are LNHDA and SQIVND (reference sequence). The CDR3 spans 11 residues. The ends were cut back, 9 bases at V and 8 bases at J, with 13 bases in the middle. The DNA for the CDR3 is TGTGCCAGCTTCCTAGGTTGGGAAGCTTTCTTT. This translates into CASFLGWEAFF.

J is TRBJ2-1 and V is TRBV20-1; D remains ambiguous. The germline gives CDR1 DFQATT, CDR2 SNEGSKA (reference sequence). The CDR3 has 11 amino acids. V was cut by 5 bases and J by 7 bases, with 9 bases left in between. CDR3 bases: TGCAGTGCTGGGCCCCAAAATGAGCAGTTCTTC. This gives the protein CSAGPQNEQFF.

The V gene is TRBV5-4, the J gene TRBJ2-5, with D perhaps TRBD2 (5 bases). CDR1 and CDR2 (germline): SGHNT, YYREEE (reference sequence). V was clipped by 0 bases and J by 4 bases, with 10 bases between them. This CDR3 has 14 residues. DNA for the CDR3: TGTGCCAGCAGCTTGGCCGGGATGGGAGAGACCCAGTACTTC. Residues: CASSLAGMGETQYF.

The V call is TRBV13, the J call TRBJ1-2; D unresolved. This CDR3 comprises 13 residues. Between the trimmed V and J ends, which lost 5 bases and 2 bases, there was a span of 9 bases. The germline CDR1 and CDR2 sequences are PRHDT and FYEKMQ (reference sequence). The DNA for the CDR3 is TGTGCCAGCAGCCCAATGGAGAACTATGGCTACACCTTC. Its protein product is CASSPMENYGYTF.

This clone was observed a single time. The genes are TRBV4-3 and TRBJ2-7, with D hard to call. From germline, CDR1 is LGHNA and CDR2 YSLEER. Trimming cost V 0 bases and J 3 bases, with 12 bases left between them. This CDR3 spans 15 amino acids. CDR3 amino acids: CASSQEIGRYYEQYF. CDR3 DNA sequence: TGCGCCAGCAGCCAAGAGATTGGCAGGTACTACGAGCAGTACTTC.

The table lists this clone with a few counts. The identical CDR3 is also encoded by other nucleotide sequences in the sample. The V gene is TRBV9, the J gene TRBJ2-7; the match to TRBD1 covers 9 bases. Losses at the gene ends were 2 bases for V and 2 bases for J; bases not matched to a gene: 2. In germline, CDR1 is SGDLS, CDR2 YYNGEE. The CDR3 contains 14 residues. DNA of the CDR3: TGTGCCAGCAGCGTGGGACAGGGAACCTACGAGCAGTACTTC. Protein sequence: CASSVGQGTYEQYF.

A remark on this clone: The sample holds other DNA sequences that translate to the same CDR3. The chain is built from TRBV18 and TRBJ1-1; TRBD1 is a possible D gene (5 bases). The CDR3 is 13 amino acids. CDR1 is KGHSH, CDR2 LQKENI, per germline. V was shortened by 5 bases and J by 2 bases, with 9 bases between the two germline ends. This CDR3 reads CASSGQGNTEAFF. The CDR3 nucleotides read TGTGCCAGCTCAGGTCAGGGAAACACTGAAGCTTTCTTT.

The chain employs TRBV4-3 and TRBJ2-7; tentative D call: TRBD2 (5 bases). The CDR3 covers 15 residues. Trimming took 0 bases from V and 2 from J, leaving 11 bases between them. The germline V gene encodes CDR1 LGHNA and CDR2 YSLEER. DNA for the CDR3: TGCGCCAGCAGCCAAGATTACGGACTGGCCTACGAGCAGTACTTC. Translated, it gives CASSQDYGLAYEQYF.

The chain joins TRBV5-6 to TRBJ1-1; TRBD1 matches 7 bases. The CDR3 runs 13 residues. V trimming: 2 bases; J trimming: 7 bases; junction bases outside the gene matches: 5. Germline V gene lookup returns CDR1 SGHDT and CDR2 YYEEEE. CDR3: CASSLGGWNEAFF. The CDR3 DNA follows: TGTGCCAGCAGCTTAGGGGGCTGGAATGAAGCTTTCTTT.

The V gene is TRBV11-3, the J gene TRBJ2-1, with TRBD1 identical over 8 bases. V gave up 5 bases and J gave up 6 bases; unmatched junction bases: 15. The CDR3 loop spans 17 amino acids. Germline loops: CDR1 SGHNT, CDR2 YENEEA. CDR3 in DNA: TGTGCCAGCAGCAAGAGGACAGGGTATAGTATGGGCAATGAGCAGTTCTTC. This sequence encodes CASSKRTGYSMGNEQFF. The full variable domain, in which reference TRBV11-3 and TRBJ2-1 provide the parts outside the CDR3, is EAGVVQSPRYKIIEKKQPVAFWCNPISGHNTLYWYLQNLGQGPELLIRYENEEAVDDSQLPKDRFSAERLKGVDSTLKIQPAELGDSAVYLCASSKRTGYSMGNEQFFGPGTRLTVL.

The rearrangement joins TRBV5-1 to TRBJ1-2; D remains unclear. The CDR3 extends over 16 amino acids. Germline V gives CDR1 SGHRS, CDR2 YFSETQ. Trimming stripped 0 bases from V and 6 bases from J, with 18 bases between. DNA of the CDR3: TGCGCCAGCAGCTTGGAGGCGGCCGAAGGGAGAAATGGCTACACCTTC. It specifies CASSLEAAEGRNGYTF.

The J gene is TRBJ2-1, the V gene TRBV6-2 or TRBV6-3; TRBD2 is a possible D gene (5 bases). Germline V gives CDR1 MNHEY, CDR2 SVGEGT. The CDR3 runs 12 residues. V gave up 6 bases and J gave up 6 bases, with 9 bases separating them. This chain's CDR3 is CASSLGGNEQFF. Here the CDR3 DNA reads TGTGCCAGCAGCCTTGGAGGCAATGAGCAGTTCTTC.

The rearrangement links TRBV6-2 or TRBV6-3 to TRBJ2-1; the match to TRBD2 covers 13 bases. The V segment lost 1 base and the J segment 4 bases; nucleotides outside the gene matches: 4. The CDR3 is 17 amino acids. Per germline, CDR1 MNHEY and CDR2 SVGEGT. CDR3 sequence (DNA): TGTGCCAGCAGTTACTTCCCGGGACTAGCGGGGTACAATGAGCAGTTCTTC. Its protein product is CASSYFPGLAGYNEQFF.